A selection of T cell receptor beta chains follows, all from one sample in a study of blood T cell dynamics during melanoma immunotherapy. Data came from immunoSEQ multiplex PCR; TCRdb stores just in-frame clones and leaves some out. The data show about 16,000 clones, less than 95% seen once. Sequencing used effector memory CD8+ T cells from blood, obtained from a patient treated with checkpoint blockade. These receptor sequences come from a human donor with melanoma. Each CDR3 is given with its conserved first and last residue. Each record gives: V gene, D gene, J gene, clone size, CDR3 protein, CDR3 DNA. The D gene is left open where the match is weak. A row's size may be missing; if present it is once, few, many or a size class.

V: TRBV6-5
D: TRBD2
J: TRBJ2-1
size: -
CDR3: CASGASGRAGAEQFF
DNA: TGTGCCAGCGGTGCTAGCGGGAGGGCCGGGGCTGAGCAGTTCTTC

V: TRBV27
D: -
J: TRBJ2-7
size: -
CDR3: CASSLSGGRFTYEQYF
DNA: TGTGCCAGCAGTTTAAGTGGGGGGCGCTTTACCTACGAGCAGTACTTC

V: TRBV7-9
D: TRBD1
J: TRBJ1-1
size: few
CDR3: CASSSVGQGATDTEAFF
DNA: TGTGCCAGCAGCTCTGTCGGACAGGGGGCTACGGACACTGAAGCTTTCTTT

V: TRBV6-5
D: TRBD1
J: TRBJ1-4
size: -
CDR3: CASSSGGTNEKLFF
DNA: TGTGCCAGCAGTTCAGGGGGGACTAATGAAAAACTGTTTTTT

V: TRBV28
D: TRBD1
J: TRBJ2-5
size: once
CDR3: CASSSQGTTETQYF
DNA: TGTGCCAGCAGTTCACAGGGGACGACGGAGACCCAGTACTTC

V: TRBV5-6
D: -
J: TRBJ1-2
size: -
CDR3: CASSFGPGGRTKIRF
DNA: TGTGCCAGCAGCTTCGGGCCTGGGGGTAGGACTAAAATTCGATTC

V: TRBV6-5
D: TRBD2
J: TRBJ2-7
size: -
CDR3: CAGGTSAYEQYF
DNA: TGTGCCGGGGGGACTAGCGCCTACGAGCAGTACTTC

V: TRBV12-1
D: -
J: TRBJ1-5
size: -
CDR3: CASSFPGDRGLQPQHF
DNA: TGTGCCAGCAGCTTTCCCGGAGACAGGGGTTTGCAGCCCCAGCATTTT

V: TRBV15
D: TRBD1
J: TRBJ2-7
size: once
CDR3: CATSSRDRGRREQYF
DNA: TGTGCCACCAGCAGCCGGGACAGGGGGCGGCGGGAGCAGTACTTC

V: TRBV6-5
D: -
J: TRBJ2-3
size: -
CDR3: CASSSGDTQYF
DNA: TGTGCCAGCAGTTCGGGAGATACGCAGTATTTT

V: TRBV6-5
D: TRBD2
J: TRBJ2-2
size: -
CDR3: CASSWAGGTNTGELFF
DNA: TGTGCCAGCAGTTGGGCGGGAGGGACGAACACCGGGGAGCTGTTTTTT

V: TRBV7-8
D: TRBD1
J: TRBJ2-7
size: -
CDR3: CASSRQGTYEQYF
DNA: TGTGCCAGCAGCCGACAGGGTACCTACGAGCAGTACTTC

V: TRBV15
D: -
J: TRBJ1-1
size: -
CDR3: CATSRPGTPSEAFF
DNA: TGTGCCACCAGCAGACCCGGGACCCCCTCTGAAGCTTTCTTT

V: TRBV4-1
D: TRBD1
J: TRBJ2-1
size: -
CDR3: CASSQDRREQGIF
DNA: TGCGCCAGCAGCCAAGATCGTAGGGAACAGGGGATCTTC

V: TRBV9
D: -
J: TRBJ2-1
size: -
CDR3: CASSVVDSAEQFF
DNA: TGTGCCAGCAGCGTCGTTGATAGCGCTGAGCAGTTCTTC

V: TRBV6-6
D: -
J: TRBJ1-1
size: -
CDR3: CASSYQENTEAFF
DNA: TGTGCCAGCAGTTATCAGGAGAACACTGAAGCTTTCTTT

V: TRBV27
D: -
J: TRBJ2-7
size: -
CDR3: CASSLSTVTLPYEQYF
DNA: TGTGCCAGCAGTTTATCCACAGTGACCCTACCCTACGAGCAGTACTTC